The 28 T cell receptor beta chains below all came from one sample that was sequenced in a study of cytomegalovirus exposure and HLA in healthy donors. Assay used: immunoSEQ multiplex PCR; TCRdb lists only in-frame clones, some missing. The sample contains about 140,000 clones, more than 85% of which appear only once. Sequencing was carried out using PBMCs. These receptors were collected from a man between 18 and 29 years old in good health and CMV-seropositive.

This chain connects TRBV29-1 to TRBJ2-5; 8 bases are shared with TRBD1. The CDR3 has 15 amino acids. V lost 0 bases, J lost 6 bases, and 9 bases stayed unmatched. Looked up from germline, CDR1 is SQVTM and CDR2 is ANQGSEA. CDR3 coding DNA: TGCAGCGTTGAAGATCGGCAGGGGGCGCGTAAGACCCAGTACTTC. Translated, it gives CSVEDRQGARKTQYF.

This sequence joins TRBV5-1 and TRBJ1-2; no firm D call. This CDR3 is 14 amino acids long. Trimming removed 2 bases from V and 3 bases from J, with 11 bases in between. Per the germline V gene, CDR1 is SGHRS and CDR2 is YFSETQ. CDR3 sequence reads: CASSFSLRDYGYTF. The CDR3 coding sequence is TGCGCCAGCAGCTTCAGCTTGCGGGACTATGGCTACACCTTC.

This clone was seen only once. DNA for the CDR3: TGTGCCAGTAGTATAAGGGACACACCTAACTATGGCTACACCTTC. The encoded protein is CASSIRDTPNYGYTF. The rearrangement links TRBV19 to TRBJ1-2, with D tentatively TRBD1 (6 bases). The V end lost 2 bases, the J end lost 0 bases, and 10 bases lay between the germline ends. This CDR3 comprises 15 residues. Germline V gives CDR1 LNHDA, CDR2 SQIVND (reference sequence).

This clone appeared a few times. CDR3: CASSMIWTGGHYGYTF. The CDR3, as DNA: TGTGCCAGTAGTATGATTTGGACAGGGGGTCACTATGGCTACACCTTC. The chain carries TRBV19 and TRBJ1-2; 10 bases align to TRBD1. From germline, CDR1 is LNHDA and CDR2 SQIVND (reference sequence). With V trimmed by 3 bases and J by 3 bases, 7 bases remained unmatched. The CDR3 has 16 residues.

This CDR3 is CASSYSGRGGGYTF. CDR3 bases: TGTGCCAGCAGTTACTCGGGGAGGGGTGGAGGCTACACCTTC. This chain uses TRBV6-5 with TRBJ1-2; D is perhaps TRBD1 (5 bases). The germline V and J ends were trimmed by 0 bases and 8 bases, with 13 bases remaining between them. The CDR3 extends over 14 amino acids. Germline V CDR1 and CDR2: MNHEY, SVGAGI.

The chain employs TRBV12-5 and TRBJ2-7, with 8 nucleotides matching TRBD2. V trimming: 7 bases; J trimming: 5 bases; junction bases outside the gene matches: 10. This CDR3 contains 14 residues. Germline lookup yields CDR1 LGHNT and CDR2 FRNRAP. CDR3 sequence (DNA): TGTGCTAGTGCTCGGGAGGGCGGGAGGAACGAGCAGTACTTC. This gives the protein CASAREGGRNEQYF.

The genes are TRBV2 and TRBJ1-1; 10 bases fit TRBD1. The CDR3 consists of 17 residues. The V gene's germline CDR1 is SNHLY and CDR2 FYNNEI. Trimming removed 7 bases from V and 3 bases from J; junction bases left unmatched: 14. The CDR3 loop is CASKSRTGGRGYTEAFF. DNA for the CDR3: TGTGCCAGCAAGTCGCGGACAGGGGGGAGGGGGTACACTGAAGCTTTCTTT.

This chain joins TRBV27 and TRBJ1-1; the D gene is possibly TRBD1 (5 bases). The V end was cut by 3 bases, the J end by 3 bases, with 8 bases between. In germline, CDR1 is MNHEY, CDR2 SMNVEV (reference sequence). CDR3 length: 13 residues. In DNA form, the CDR3 reads TGTGCCAGCAGTTTTACAGGTTACACTGAAGCTTTCTTT. This translates into CASSFTGYTEAFF.

This sequence joins TRBV7-2 and TRBJ2-1, with 10 bases identical to TRBD2. This CDR3 has 17 amino acids. CDR1 and CDR2 (germline): SGHTA, FQGNSA. Trimming at V came to 2 bases and at J to 7 bases, leaving 11 bases not matched to a gene. The CDR3 region is CASSLLGSSGRANEQFF. The CDR3 coding sequence is TGTGCCAGCAGCTTATTGGGGTCGAGCGGGAGGGCAAATGAGCAGTTCTTC.

This clone was seen a single time. J is TRBJ2-7 and V is TRBV29-1, with a weak D call TRBD2 (6 bases). The germline V and J ends were trimmed by 6 bases and 3 bases, with 18 bases remaining between them. CDR3 size: 14 residues. From germline, CDR1 is SQVTM and CDR2 ANQGSEA. The CDR3, as DNA: TGCAGCGTCCGAGGGACGGGGGTACGCTACGAGCAGTACTTC. This sequence encodes CSVRGTGVRYEQYF.

This clone was counted many times. The rearrangement links TRBV4-1 to TRBJ1-2; perhaps TRBD1 as D (5 bases). Trimming shortened V by 6 bases and J by 1 base, and 15 bases separated the two germline ends. Germline lookup yields CDR1 MGHRA and CDR2 YSYEKL. The length of the CDR3 is 15 residues. The CDR3 coding sequence is TGCGCCAGCAGTCCTGCTGGGGCATTTAACTATGGCTACACCTTC. Its translation: CASSPAGAFNYGYTF.

The rearrangement links TRBV30 to TRBJ2-1; 10 bases are shared with TRBD1. The CDR3 is 14 amino acids. The V and J ends lost 0 bases and 6 bases, in that order; junction bases with no gene match: 2. CDR1 GTSNPN and CDR2 SVGIG come from the germline V gene (reference sequence). DNA of the CDR3: TGTGCCTGGAGTGTAGGACAGGGGGTCAATGAGCAGTTCTTC. This codes for CAWSVGQGVNEQFF.

This chain joins TRBV28 and TRBJ2-1; D is unclear. V was pared by 5 bases and J by 0 bases, with 8 bases between. Germline V gene sequence: CDR1 MDHEN, CDR2 SYDVKM. This CDR3 spans 14 amino acids. Here the CDR3 DNA reads TGTGCCAGCAGTCGACTGAACTCCTACAATGAGCAGTTCTTC. This translates into CASSRLNSYNEQFF.

The CDR3 is CASSGQDRRETQYF. Here the CDR3 DNA reads TGTGCCAGCAGCGGACAGGACAGAAGAGAGACCCAGTACTTC. The chain has TRBV7-9 and TRBJ2-5, with 7 bases aligning to TRBD1. The CDR3 runs to 14 residues. CDR1 is SEHNR and CDR2 is FQNEAQ in the germline V gene (reference sequence). The ends lost 5 bases at V and 4 bases at J; junction bases unmatched: 7.

The rearrangement links TRBV5-1 to TRBJ1-1; 8 nucleotides align to TRBD1. Per the germline V gene, CDR1 is SGHRS and CDR2 is YFSETQ. The CDR3 has 14 amino acids. With 3 bases clipped from V and 2 bases from J, the junction kept 3 bases outside the gene matches. For the CDR3, the DNA is TGCGCCAGCAGCTCCGGACAGGGTAACACTGAAGCTTTCTTT. It specifies CASSSGQGNTEAFF. Drawing the rest from reference TRBV5-1 and TRBJ1-1, the complete variable domain is KAGVTQTPRYLIKTRGQQVTLSCSPISGHRSVSWYQQTPGQGLQFLFEYFSETQRNKGNFPGRFSGRQFSNSRSEMNVSTLELGDSALYLCASSSGQGNTEAFFGQGTRLTVV.

The V and J genes are TRBV5-1 and TRBJ1-1; 7 positions match TRBD1. After removal of 4 bases from V and 4 bases from J, the junction contained 4 bases not matched to a gene. The CDR3 sequence is 13 residues long. CDR1 and CDR2 (germline): SGHRS, YFSETQ. The CDR3 nucleotides are TGCGCCAGCAGCGCAGGACAGGCCACTGAAGCTTTCTTT. Amino acids: CASSAGQATEAFF.

The chain uses TRBV11-2 and TRBJ1-6; possible D gene TRBD1, 6 bases. The CDR3 runs to 14 residues. Trimming removed 5 bases from V and 5 bases from J, with 10 bases in between. Germline V CDR1 and CDR2: SGHAT, FQNNGV. The CDR3 region has the DNA TGTGCCAGCAGCCCGGACAGTAATAATTCACCCCTCCACTTT. As protein: CASSPDSNNSPLHF. The full variable domain, its missing parts supplied by reference TRBV11-2 and TRBJ1-6, is EAGVAQSPRYKIIEKRQSVAFWCNPISGHATLYWYQQILGQGPKLLIQFQNNGVVDDSQLPKDRFSAERLKGVDSTLKIQPAKLEDSAVYLCASSPDSNNSPLHFGNGTRLTVT.

The chain carries TRBV2 and TRBJ1-2, with D hard to call. Trimming pared 11 bases from V and 3 bases from J, leaving 16 bases between. The germline V gene has CDR1 SNHLY and CDR2 FYNNEI. There are 13 residues in the CDR3. The CDR3 sequence: CALRRGADYGYTF. CDR3 DNA sequence: TGTGCCCTTCGGAGAGGAGCTGACTATGGCTACACCTTC.

V and J are TRBV15 and TRBJ1-2; 8 bases fit TRBD1. The CDR3 consists of 15 residues. V trimming: 1 base; J trimming: 3 bases; junction bases outside the gene matches: 4. The V gene's germline CDR1 is LNHNV and CDR2 YYDKDF (reference sequence). Here the CDR3 DNA reads TGTGCCACCAGCAGAGGACAGGGGCAGTACTATGGCTACACCTTC. This translates into CATSRGQGQYYGYTF.

This clone was detected once. The V and J genes are TRBV11-3 and TRBJ2-7; TRBD2 is a possible D gene (5 bases). Germline V gives CDR1 SGHNT, CDR2 YENEEA. V was clipped by 4 bases and J by 6 bases, with 16 bases between them. The CDR3 runs to 14 residues. CDR3 amino acids: CASSSGNPRGEQYF. The CDR3 coding sequence is TGTGCCAGCAGCTCCGGGAACCCACGAGGCGAGCAGTACTTC.

This clone appeared a single time. V is TRBV5-1 and J is TRBJ2-7, with 13 bases aligning to TRBD2. V lost 3 bases, J lost 2 bases, and 2 bases stayed unmatched. The CDR3 is made up of 15 amino acids. CDR1 is SGHRS and CDR2 is YFSETQ in the germline V gene. Written as DNA, the CDR3 is TGCGCCAGCAGCTCCGGGACTAGCGGGGCCTACGAGCAGTACTTC. It yields the protein CASSSGTSGAYEQYF.

The chain is built from TRBV23-1 and TRBJ2-7; 13 bases agree with TRBD2. TRBV23-1 is an open reading frame, and its role is uncertain. The CDR3 contains 15 residues. V trimming: 3 bases; J trimming: 12 bases; junction bases outside the gene matches: 11. The CDR3 here is CASSHPGLAGSPWYF. The CDR3 nucleotides read TGCGCCAGCAGTCATCCGGGACTAGCGGGGAGCCCCTGGTACTTC.

The V call is TRBV30, the J call TRBJ2-7; the D is unclear. This CDR3 comprises 15 residues. The germline V gene has CDR1 GTSNPN and CDR2 SVGIG (reference sequence). Trimming pared 2 bases from V and 4 bases from J, leaving 18 bases between. Here the CDR3 reads CAWSLRGPARYEQYF. Written as DNA, the CDR3 is TGTGCCTGGAGTCTCCGCGGTCCAGCACGATACGAGCAGTACTTC.

The J gene is TRBJ2-7, the V gene TRBV11-1; D gene unclear. The ends were cut back, 4 bases at V and 8 bases at J, with 18 bases in the middle. The CDR3 consists of 14 residues. Germline CDR1 is SGHAT and CDR2 is FQDESV (reference sequence). The CDR3 loop is CASSSYSAPIKQYF. The CDR3 DNA follows: TGTGCCAGCAGCTCCTATTCCGCCCCTATAAAGCAGTACTTC. Full variable domain (rest looked up from reference TRBV11-1 and TRBJ2-7): EAEVAQSPRYKITEKSQAVAFWCDPISGHATLYWYRQILGQGPELLVQFQDESVVDDSQLPKDRFSAERLKGVDSTLKIQPAELGDSAMYLCASSSYSAPIKQYFGPGTRLTVT.

The chain carries TRBV5-8 and TRBJ2-7; no firm D call. The CDR3 covers 14 residues. Trimming pared 0 bases from V and 3 bases from J, leaving 10 bases between. Germline V gives CDR1 SGHTS, CDR2 YDEGEE. This CDR3 reads CASSLGAEFYEQYF. In DNA form, the CDR3 reads TGTGCCAGCAGCTTGGGGGCCGAGTTCTACGAGCAGTACTTC.

The V and J genes are TRBV7-9 and TRBJ2-3, with 14 bases aligning to TRBD2. Germline V gene data show CDR1 as SEHNR and CDR2 as FQNEAQ (reference sequence). V lost 5 bases to trimming and J lost 1 base; unmatched junction nucleotides: 11. The length of the CDR3 is 19 residues. Here the CDR3 reads CASSPGRLAGGLGTDTQYF. The CDR3 region has the DNA TGTGCCAGCAGCCCTGGGCGACTAGCGGGGGGGCTTGGCACAGATACGCAGTATTTT.

The gene calls are TRBV6-1 and TRBJ1-3; TRBD1 agrees at 8 bases. The V gene's germline CDR1 is MNHNS and CDR2 SASEGT. The ends lost 6 bases at V and 4 bases at J; junction bases unmatched: 8. The CDR3 has 15 residues. The CDR3 DNA is TGTGCCAGCAGCCTGGGACAGGCCTGGGGAAACACCATATATTTT. This sequence encodes CASSLGQAWGNTIYF.

V gene TRBV5-4 combines with J gene TRBJ1-1; TRBD1 is a possible D gene (6 bases). Trimming cost V 0 bases and J 5 bases, with 8 bases left between them. Per germline, CDR1 SGHNT and CDR2 YYREEE (reference sequence). The CDR3 runs 13 residues. CDR3 nucleotides: TGTGCCAGCAGCTTGGACAGGGTTACTGAAGCTTTCTTT. This codes for CASSLDRVTEAFF.